The rows below give T cell receptor beta chains drawn from one sample of a study of shared clonotypes between healthy human individuals. Using immunoSEQ multiplex PCR, the repertoire was profiled, and TCRdb retains in-frame clones only, with some absent. The sample holds about 510,000 clones, 95% to 97% seen once. The sample consisted of naive CD4+ T cells sorted from blood. The receptors here all came from a woman in her 30s in good health. CDR3s include the opening cysteine and the closing phenylalanine or tryptophan. Where a row states a size, it is once, few, many or the class of an expanded clone; other rows omit it.

size | V | CDR3
NA | TRBV19 | CASREILGNQPQHF
NA | TRBV28 | CASSSSTDAEAFF
NA | TRBV6-6 | CASAVDRVEETQYF
NA | TRBV28 | CASSSQNYGYTF
once | TRBV5-1 | CASSLRQVSSYNEQFF
NA | TRBV7-6 | CASSPGRLNTEAFF
NA | TRBV7-9 | CASSFGEGNIQYF
NA | TRBV7-9 | CASSLHLRGQSYEQYF
NA | TRBV19 | CASSDHKAAGNTIYF
NA | TRBV2 | CASRGGLAGEQFF
NA | TRBV7-2 | CASSLTRSSYEQYF
once | TRBV4-1 | CASSQDPVDNEQFF
NA | TRBV28 | CASSDPGQGFEQYF
few | TRBV18 | CASSPGEGFLYEQYF
NA | TRBV5-1 | CAVLSPTVTGQYEQYF
NA | TRBV21-1 | CASTLRMGERKTSYEQYF
NA | TRBV18 | CASSPTPGVTNTEAFF
NA | TRBV6-6 | CASSSDRGIGSYEQYF
NA | TRBV15 | CATSRGEREGPREQYF
NA | TRBV18 | CASSPQGAEGNTIYF
NA | TRBV19 | CASSITPPNTEAFF
NA | TRBV5-1 | CASSWGLAGDEQYF
NA | TRBV7-2 | CASSLGYSNQPQHF